Listed below are T cell receptor beta chains from one sample, sequenced in a study of T cells after posttransplantation cyclophosphamide. Repertoires were generated with immunoSEQ multiplex PCR, while TCRdb's copy carries only in-frame clones and drops some. In the table there are approximately 47,000 clones, about 91% of which are singletons. The source material was PBMCs. These receptors all come from a woman aged 50 to 60 in good health and a related stem cell transplant donor. Both conserved end residues are part of each CDR3.

>TRBV29-1|TRBJ1-2
CSVTGLGRGYTF
>TRBV6-1|TRBJ2-7
CASSEMRQVVLYEQYF
>TRBV10-1|TRBJ1-1
CASSDGGDWRTEAFF
>TRBV6-4|TRBJ1-2
CASSEGQANYGYTF
>TRBV2|TRBJ1-6
CASNIRGNSPLHF
>TRBV15|TRBJ2-1
CATSPGGGRKDNEQFF
>TRBV5-1|TRBJ1-2
CASSQGSGYTF
>TRBV5-6|TRBJ2-7
CASSFRTSGALKEQYF
>TRBV9|TRBJ2-7
CASSGGQLNYEQYF
>TRBV7-9|TRBJ2-1
CASSLRTTNEQFF
>TRBV18|TRBJ1-1
CASSPGNTEAFF
>TRBV5-1|TRBJ1-1
CASSADREETEAFF
>TRBV11-2|TRBJ1-2
CASSFQGGGYTF
>TRBV2|TRBJ1-2
CASIRRGEDPYGYTF
>TRBV5-6|TRBJ2-7
CASSLGGQEYF
>TRBV6-6|TRBJ2-1
CASSYSTVDYRSEQFF
>TRBV5-6|TRBJ1-1
CASIGGGYDFTEAFF
>TRBV10-1|TRBJ2-1
CASSAETGSSYNEQFF
>TRBV2|TRBJ2-3
CASSVTGLDTDTQYF
>TRBV19|TRBJ2-2
CASTLQGNANTGELFF
>TRBV5-1|TRBJ1-6
CASSLAKTASAAPLHF
>TRBV27|TRBJ2-2
CASSRKGGQGSSGELFF
>TRBV27|TRBJ2-6
CASSRVRTSGNSGANVLTF
>TRBV11-1|TRBJ1-1
CASSSYRMNTEAFF
>TRBV5-4|TRBJ2-7
CASSGGTASSYEQYF
>TRBV5-1|TRBJ1-2
CASSLEAGGINYGYTF
>TRBV19|TRBJ2-7
CASSIVAQDYEQYF
>TRBV28|TRBJ1-1
CASSSTGGTTEAFF
>TRBV27|TRBJ1-3
CASRDRATGNTIYF
>TRBV7-4|TRBJ2-7
CASSLVQGHYEQYF
>TRBV19|TRBJ2-1
CASSTLPGQGNNEQFF
>TRBV7-9|TRBJ2-5
CASSSGLAPTSETQYF
>TRBV19|TRBJ1-2
CASSTGTGANYGYTF
>TRBV14|TRBJ2-7
CASSQDWREQYF
>TRBV2|TRBJ2-7
CASVEAAGPSYEQYF
>TRBV6-1|TRBJ1-3
CASSPGTIYF
>TRBV18|TRBJ2-3
CASSPLAGQEMDTQYF
>TRBV10-1|TRBJ1-5
CASNERKGQPQHF
>TRBV7-6|TRBJ2-1
CASSPAAAGRVGDEQFF
>TRBV5-4|TRBJ2-7
CASSLTSGAYEQYF